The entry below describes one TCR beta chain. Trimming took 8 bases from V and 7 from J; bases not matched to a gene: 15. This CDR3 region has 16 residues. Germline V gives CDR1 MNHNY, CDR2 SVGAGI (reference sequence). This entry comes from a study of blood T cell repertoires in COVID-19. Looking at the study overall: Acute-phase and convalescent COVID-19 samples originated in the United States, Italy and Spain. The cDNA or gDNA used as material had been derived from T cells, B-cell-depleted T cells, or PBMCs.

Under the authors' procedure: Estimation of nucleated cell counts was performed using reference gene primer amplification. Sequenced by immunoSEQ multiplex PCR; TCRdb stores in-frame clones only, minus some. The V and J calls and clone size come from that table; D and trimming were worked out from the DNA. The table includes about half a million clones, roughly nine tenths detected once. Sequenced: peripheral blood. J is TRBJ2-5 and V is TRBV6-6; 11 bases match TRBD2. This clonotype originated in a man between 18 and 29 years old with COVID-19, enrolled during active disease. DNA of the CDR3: TGTGCCAGCTCGCCCGGACTAGCGGGCTCCCGAATGACCCAGTACTTC. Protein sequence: CASSPGLAGSRMTQYF.